This TCR beta chain was captured in a study of long-term antiretroviral therapy in people with HIV (dated 2022 in TCRdb). Describing the broader study: Collection of the earliest samples took place about a decade ahead of the 2015 WHO recommendation for immediate ART, at a time when ART was typically delayed until CD4 counts fell. A retrospective serial study tested whether changes in peripheral blood TRB repertoire composition and diversity were associated with ART initiation and durable HIV suppression. A total of 192 cryopreserved PBMC samples came from 25 to 35 adults with confirmed HIV infection and were collected serially over a mean of about 6 years (range 1-12). Of the approximately 30 participants with HIV, approximately ten were female. Test extractions of a monoclonal T-cell line alongside approximately 36 polyclonal samples showed no cross-contamination during QIAcube processing.

The CDR3 spans 16 residues, from the cysteine through the phenylalanine. The only DNA kept is the CDR3, 48 bases in frame from the first base. Germline trimming amounts to 0 bases on V and 9 bases on J, with 7 as the count of junction bases outside the gene matches. CDR1 and CDR2, per the germline V gene, are SGHRS and YFSETQ. Sequencing of the TRB variable region was done with the immunoSEQ hsTCRB v3.0 assay at survey level resolution. A depth of about 40,000-50,000 T-cell genomes per sample was targeted for TRB sequencing. An Illumina MiSeq with a v3 150-cycle kit was used to sequence the pooled TRB libraries. The original methods were these. Repertoire analysis was run in R within a reproducible Nextflow workflow that covered QC, data transformation and analysis. Custom analyses were implemented in LymphoSeq2, an R package for AIRR-Seq data exploration. A handful of samples yielding fewer than 5000 total TRB sequences were excluded, leaving around 200 analyzed HIV repertoires. Among the 188 retained HIV repertoires, 59 were collected before ART initiation and roughly 130 were collected after ART initiation. Each repertoire was downsampled to 5000 TRB nucleotide sequences, and summary statistics were averaged across 100 downsampling iterations. The analysis kept only TRB sequences whose CDR3 regions were at least seven amino acids long. Two measures captured diversity: a Shannon entropy-derived clonality score and the Gini coefficient. In the repertoire networks, any two of the top 5000 CDR3 amino acid sequences were linked whenever the two sequences differed by an edit distance of one. For TRB CDR3 amino acid sequences, antigen specificity groups and MHC restriction were predicted with GLIPH2. To flag known CMV, EBV, HIV or tissue antigen associations, CDR3 amino acid sequences were matched against VDJdb and McPAS-TCR. Pre-ART, post-ART and control groups were compared with Wilcoxon signed-rank tests and Holm-Bonferroni correction. TCRdb's version of the immuneACCESS table is confined to in-frame rearrangements and falls short of the full clone set. An unresolved V gene accounts for under half of the shortfall where checked; the remainder is of unknown origin. The V and J calls and clone size are taken from that table; D and trimming were inferred from the DNA. For this sample there are about 39,000 clones; 75% to 90% appear just once. Around 3.9% of the sample is in the top ten clones.

Inclusion was restricted to participants for whom at least one PBMC sample before ART initiation and at least two post-ART samples were available. Every participant with HIV received treatment in the United States of America. Before DNA extraction, cryopreserved samples of roughly 0.95-10 million PBMC were thawed and washed. At the time of the earliest PBMC sample for each participant with HIV, ages ranged from roughly 20 to 54 years. PBMC samples from each participant spanned 1-4 timepoints before ART initiation and 2-8 timepoints after ART initiation, with a median of 7 samples. For every participant, serial HIV viral load, CD4+ T-cell count, ART history and demographic data were obtained. Genomic DNA was extracted from unsorted PBMC with a Qiagen kit on a QIAcube, with processing performed in batches of 12 samples. A word on this clone: Its antigen remains unidentified. The sample holds no much larger clone one base away, and base qualities are not on file.

Study-wide conclusions, independent of this receptor: Inferences about post-ART repertoire changes were limited because no data were available on ART adherence, viral resistance or therapy changes. Unsorted PBMC were profiled instead of sorted CD4+ and CD8+ T cells because pre-ART samples had limited cell numbers. The samples span the years 2004 to 2017, and the ART regimens used at that time may not be as effective as current regimens. Compared with controls, HIV repertoires had narrower CDR3 length ranges, and the network structure pointed to an antigen-experienced repertoire that shifted only slightly toward naive after ART. Expanded TRB clones identified before ART initiation dominated the repertoire across all time points, though the dominance fluctuated and decreased in many PLHIV after ART. Starting ART was linked to a significant rise in TRB diversity, yet even after long-term ART the diversity remained significantly lower than in transplant donor controls. Since PBMC availability was limited, sequencing covered only the TCR beta chain, with no alpha chain pairing.

The chain was built from TRBV5-1 and TRBJ2-7, and TRBD2 aligns with 15 junction nucleotides. Sequencing used unsorted PBMCs, obtained just before starting antiretroviral therapy. The source is a woman aged 18-29 years with HIV. The nucleotide sequence reads TGCGCCAGCAGCTTGGCCAGGACTAGCGGGAGGGAGGGGCAGTACTTC. The encoded protein is CASSLARTSGREGQYF.